This T cell receptor beta chain was sequenced for a study of CXCR3-negative and CXCR3-positive naive CD8 T cells (dated by TCRdb to the late 2010s). About the full investigation: In total, some 140 million TRB reads were obtained, which works out to roughly 1.5 +/- 0.3 million reads per library. Diversity and physicochemical repertoire analyses covered about a dozen donors pooled from two independent experiments. For the TRBV-TRBJ cluster analysis, the naive subsets came from 5 or 6 donors, while the memory cells came from 3 donors.

Of note for this clonotype: It lacks a known antigen.

Each CD8+ T cell subset was flow-sorted in triplicate, with under 350,000 cells per subset placed directly into RLT lysis buffer. Naive CD8+ T cells were defined stringently as CD45RO-CCR7+CD27+CD95- to exclude memory contaminants. Peripheral blood mononuclear cells were isolated from buffy coats using standard density gradient centrifugation. A FACSAria III was used to flow-sort naive CXCR3-negative and CXCR3-positive CD8+ T cells. An RNeasy Mini Kit was used to extract total RNA from the sorted cells. The sequencer listed for this sample is NextSeq 550. The Human TCR Profiling Kit (MiLaboratory) was used to prepare UMI-labeled 5' RACE TRB cDNA libraries. cDNA synthesis used the entire amount of extracted RNA, and PCR amplification then used the entire amount of cDNA produced. Libraries were prepared in parallel with an identical number of PCR cycles. Concerning the study's data processing: About 50,000 +/- 9,200 unique UMI-labeled TRB cDNA molecules per library were extracted with MIGEC and MiXCR, with at least two reads per UMI required. On average, each library contained about 40,000 +/- 10,000 functional in-frame TRB CDR3 nucleotide clonotypes without stop codons. After downsampling to 5000 UMI-labeled TRB molecules per sample, diversity metrics, including normalized Shannon-Wiener and Chao1, were computed in VDJtools. For the central five CDR3 residues, VDJtools calculated physicochemical properties weighted by clonotype size, namely interaction energy, strength, volume and Kidera factor 4. The reads were reprocessed in TCRdb, with one entry per CDR3 protein sequence and no accompanying DNA. What appears here as the V and J calls and clone size reflects TCRdb's work, not the paper's. The table kept for this sample lists about 9,600 distinct CDR3 sequences. The ten most abundant clones make up over 0.8% of the sample.

Results the study describes overall, beyond this receptor: Compared with CXCR3-negative naive cells, CXCR3-positive naive cells had TRB CDR3s with higher hydrophobicity (lower Kidera factor 4), lower energy, and higher strength and volume indices. Freshly isolated PBMCs were used for most assays because CXCR3 expression partially decreased after cryopreservation. Naive CXCR3-negative and CXCR3-positive cells from the same donor showed similar TRBV-TRBJ usage, whereas memory cells showed distinct patterns. Surface CD5, linked to self-reactivity in mice, was comparable between naive subsets; TCR interaction strength was therefore also inferred from TRB CDR3 physicochemical properties. Both naive subsets had comparably high repertoire diversity, while memory CD8+ T cells had much lower repertoire diversity.

This TCR derives from a human donor in good health. Some clones in this sample may be carry-over from other donors' samples. The specimen sequenced was naive CXCR3- CD8+ T cells from blood. Explained via the paper, the cell subset or site label denotes: CD45RO-CCR7+CD27+CD95- naive CD8+ T cells lacking CXCR3 (TNR3-).

The CDR3 region reads CSVEGGDNQPQHF. The V and J segments used are TRBV29-1 and TRBJ1-5; the D gene TCRdb calls, TRBD1, cannot be checked with no DNA. The CDR3 numbers 13 residues from cysteine through phenylalanine. No DNA accompanies this entry. Taken from the germline V gene, the CDR1 and CDR2 loops are SQVTM and ANQGSEA.